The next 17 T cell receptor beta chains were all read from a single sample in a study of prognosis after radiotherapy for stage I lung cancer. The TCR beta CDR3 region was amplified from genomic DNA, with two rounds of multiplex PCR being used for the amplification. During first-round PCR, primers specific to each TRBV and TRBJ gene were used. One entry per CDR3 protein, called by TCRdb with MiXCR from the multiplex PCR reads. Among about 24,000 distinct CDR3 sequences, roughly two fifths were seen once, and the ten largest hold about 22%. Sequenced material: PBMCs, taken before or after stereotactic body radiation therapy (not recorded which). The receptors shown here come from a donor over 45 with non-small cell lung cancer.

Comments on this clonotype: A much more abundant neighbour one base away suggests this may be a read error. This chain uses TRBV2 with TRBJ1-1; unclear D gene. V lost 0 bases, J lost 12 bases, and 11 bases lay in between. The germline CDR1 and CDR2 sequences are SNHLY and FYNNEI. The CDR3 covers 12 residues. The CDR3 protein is CASSEALSASFF. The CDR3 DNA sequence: TGTGCCAGCAGTGAAGCGCTTAGTGCCTCTTTCTTT.

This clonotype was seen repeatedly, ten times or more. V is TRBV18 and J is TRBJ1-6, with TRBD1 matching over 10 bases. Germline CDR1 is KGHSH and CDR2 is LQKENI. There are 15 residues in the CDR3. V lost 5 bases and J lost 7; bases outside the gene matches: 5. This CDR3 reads CASSETGGANSPLHF. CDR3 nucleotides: TGTGCCAGCTCAGAGACAGGGGGCGCGAATTCACCCCTCCACTTT.

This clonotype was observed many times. The CDR3 spells CASPPIAGAGDTQYF. The CDR3 nucleotides read TGTGCCAGCCCACCTATAGCGGGAGCCGGAGATACGCAGTATTTT. J is TRBJ2-3 and V is TRBV28; TRBD2 matches at 9 bases. The CDR3 is 15 amino acids. Germline V gene data show CDR1 as MDHEN and CDR2 as SYDVKM. The V and J ends lost 8 bases and 5 bases, in that order; junction bases with no gene match: 11.

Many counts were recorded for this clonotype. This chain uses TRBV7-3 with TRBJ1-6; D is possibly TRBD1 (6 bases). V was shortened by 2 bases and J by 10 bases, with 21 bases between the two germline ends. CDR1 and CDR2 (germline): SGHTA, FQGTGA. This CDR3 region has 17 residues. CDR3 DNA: TGTGCCAGCAGCTTATACCCCCCGACGGGGGGCGGATCACCCCTCCACTTT. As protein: CASSLYPPTGGGSPLHF.

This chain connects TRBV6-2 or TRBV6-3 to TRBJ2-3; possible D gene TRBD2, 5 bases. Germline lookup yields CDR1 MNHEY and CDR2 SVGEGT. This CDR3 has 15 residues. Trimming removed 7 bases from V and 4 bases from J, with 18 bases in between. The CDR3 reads CASTDGELEPDTQYF. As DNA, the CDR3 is TGTGCCAGCACCGACGGGGAACTAGAACCAGATACGCAGTATTTT.

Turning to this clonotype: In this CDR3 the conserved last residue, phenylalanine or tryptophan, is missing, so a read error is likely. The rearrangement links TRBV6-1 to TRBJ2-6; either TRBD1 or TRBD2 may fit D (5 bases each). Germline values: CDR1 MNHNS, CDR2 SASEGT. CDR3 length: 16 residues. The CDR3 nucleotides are TGTGCCAGCAGTACGCCACGGGGCTCTGGTGCCAACGTCCTGACTTTA. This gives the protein CASSTPRGSGANVLTL.

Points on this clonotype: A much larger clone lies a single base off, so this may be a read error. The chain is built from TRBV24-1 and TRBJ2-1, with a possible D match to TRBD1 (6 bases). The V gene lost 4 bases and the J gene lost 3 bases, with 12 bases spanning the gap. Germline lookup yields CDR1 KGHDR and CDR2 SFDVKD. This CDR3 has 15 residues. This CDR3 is CATSDNRELYNEQFF. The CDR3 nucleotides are TGTGCCACCAGTGACAACAGGGAGCTCTACAATGAGCAGTTCTTC.

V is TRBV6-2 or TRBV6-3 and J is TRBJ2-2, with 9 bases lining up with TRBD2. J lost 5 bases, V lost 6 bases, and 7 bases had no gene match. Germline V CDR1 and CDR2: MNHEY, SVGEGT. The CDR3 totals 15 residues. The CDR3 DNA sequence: TGTGCCAGCAGGGGAGGAACTAGCGGGACCGGGGAGCTGTTTTTT. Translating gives CASRGGTSGTGELFF.

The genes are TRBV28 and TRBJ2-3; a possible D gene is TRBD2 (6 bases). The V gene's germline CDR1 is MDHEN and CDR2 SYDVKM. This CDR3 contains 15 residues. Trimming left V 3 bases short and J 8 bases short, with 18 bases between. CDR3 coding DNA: TGTGCCAGCAGTTTGGGGGGTCGTAGTGTCGGTACGCAGTATTTT. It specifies CASSLGGRSVGTQYF.

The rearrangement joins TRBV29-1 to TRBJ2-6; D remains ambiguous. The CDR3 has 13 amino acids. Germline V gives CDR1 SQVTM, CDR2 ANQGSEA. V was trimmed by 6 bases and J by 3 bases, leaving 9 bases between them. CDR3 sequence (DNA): TGCAGCGTGGTGTTTAATGGGGCCAACGTCCTGACTTTC. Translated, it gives CSVVFNGANVLTF.

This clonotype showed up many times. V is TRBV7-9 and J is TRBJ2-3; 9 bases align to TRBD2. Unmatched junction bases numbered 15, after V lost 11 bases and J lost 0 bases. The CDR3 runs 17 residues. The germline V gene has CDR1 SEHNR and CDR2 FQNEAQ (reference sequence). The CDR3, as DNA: TGTGCCGGACGTCCTAGCGGGACTGTTCCTAGCACAGATACGCAGTATTTT. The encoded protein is CAGRPSGTVPSTDTQYF.

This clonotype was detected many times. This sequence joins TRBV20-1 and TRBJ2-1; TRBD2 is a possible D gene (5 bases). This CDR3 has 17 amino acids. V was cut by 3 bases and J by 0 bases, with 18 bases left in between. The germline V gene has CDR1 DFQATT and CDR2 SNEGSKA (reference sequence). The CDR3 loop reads CSARGGESLSSYNEQFF. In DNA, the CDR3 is TGCAGTGCTAGGGGTGGGGAGTCCTTAAGCTCCTACAATGAGCAGTTCTTC.

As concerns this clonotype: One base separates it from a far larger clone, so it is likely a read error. CDR3 nucleotide sequence: TGTGCCAGCAGACCACTAGGACAGGGGGCGGGAGGCTACACCTTC. Protein product: CASRPLGQGAGGYTF. The chain employs TRBV6-4 and TRBJ1-2; TRBD1 matches at 11 bases. This CDR3 has 15 residues. Germline CDR1 and CDR2: MRHNA and SNTAGT. V lost 6 bases, J lost 8 bases, and 11 bases stayed unmatched.

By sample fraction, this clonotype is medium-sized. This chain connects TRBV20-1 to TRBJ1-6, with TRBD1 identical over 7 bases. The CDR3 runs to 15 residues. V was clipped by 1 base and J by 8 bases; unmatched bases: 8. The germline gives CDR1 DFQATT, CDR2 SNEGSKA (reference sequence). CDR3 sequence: CSARVETGRDSPLHF. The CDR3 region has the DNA TGCAGTGCTAGAGTGGAGACAGGGAGGGATTCACCCCTCCACTTT.

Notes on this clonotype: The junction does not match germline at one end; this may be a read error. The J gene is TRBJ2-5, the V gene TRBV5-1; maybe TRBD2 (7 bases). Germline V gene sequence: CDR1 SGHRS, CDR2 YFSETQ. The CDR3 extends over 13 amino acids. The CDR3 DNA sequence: TGCGCCAGCAGCCACCAGGGGAGGGATACCCATTACTTC. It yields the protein CASSHQGRDTHYF. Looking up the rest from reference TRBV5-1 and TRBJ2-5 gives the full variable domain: KAGVTQTPRYLIKTRGQQVTLSCSPISGHRSVSWYQQTPGQGLQFLFEYFSETQRNKGNFPGRFSGRQFSNSRSEMNVSTLELGDSALYLCASSHQGRDTHYFGPGTRLLVL.

For the CDR3, the DNA is TGTGCCAGCAGCCCCGTGACATGGGTCGACGAGCAGTACTTC. It translates to CASSPVTWVDEQYF. The chain links TRBV7-3 to TRBJ2-7, with D hard to call. V dropped 5 bases and J dropped 5 bases, with 16 bases sitting between them. The germline V gene encodes CDR1 SGHTA and CDR2 FQGTGA. The CDR3 consists of 14 residues.

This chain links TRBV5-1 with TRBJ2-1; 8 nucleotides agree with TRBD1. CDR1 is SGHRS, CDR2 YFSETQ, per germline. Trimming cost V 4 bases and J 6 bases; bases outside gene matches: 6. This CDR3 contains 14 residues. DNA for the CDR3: TGCGCCAGCAGCCCAGGGACAGGAGGCAATGAGCAGTTCTTC. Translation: CASSPGTGGNEQFF.